This TCR beta chain was sequenced in a study of blood T cell repertoires in COVID-19 (dated by TCRdb to the early 2020s). Notes on the research overall: Samples from collaborators originated in the United States, Italy and Spain and spanned both the acute and convalescent phases of COVID-19. The prospective study material was composed of cDNA or gDNA derived from T cells, B-cell-depleted T cells, or PBMCs. The dataset comprised deeply sampled blood TCRbeta repertoires from subjects exposed to, actively infected with, or recovered from COVID-19. A freely available public database, intended as a resource for researchers studying the immune response to SARS-CoV-2, is where the repertoires were released. The samples were drawn from the first 160 participants of the ongoing ImmuneRACE study and from 950 to 1,500 subjects provided by 6 global collaborators. Where available, HLA class I and class II types were taken from metadata supplied by the sample provider and were not determined by assay-based typing. Sample metadata almost always included a de-identified subject ID, COVID-19 status, age in years and sex. Study-wide findings and limitations: How much clinical and demographic metadata was included differed by source and by participant, and the metadata was provided uncurated.

TCRbeta CDR3 regions were amplified from genomic DNA using the immunoSEQ Assay, a bias-controlled multiplex PCR. In the paper's pipeline: The number of nucleated cells in each sample was estimated from the amplification of reference gene primers within the assay. Sequence reads were collapsed and filtered to measure the absolute abundance of every unique TCRbeta CDR3 rearrangement. For each sample, productive Simpson clonality was calculated by taking the square root of Simpson's diversity index across productive rearrangements. TCRdb retrieved this table from immuneACCESS and kept in-frame rearrangements only. Not all clones are present; in checked studies, unresolved V genes account for under half, and no reason is known for the remainder. V and J calls and clone size come straight from that table; D and trimming were deduced from the DNA. The sample records fewer than 95,000 clones, 80% to 90% of which are singletons. The leading ten clones occupy about 26% of the sample.

Each collaborating institution followed its own protocols to collect whole blood in K2EDTA tubes. For TCRbeta analysis, collaborators shipped samples in one of three forms: frozen whole blood, isolated PBMCs, or DNA extracted from either of those sample types. Remarks on this clone: Its antigen remains undetermined. No base quality values were provided; no much bigger clone lies one nucleotide off.

Material for sequencing was peripheral blood. This TCR derives from a man over 45 with active or convalescent COVID-19.

For the CDR3, the sequence is CASSQVGVGEQYF. The DNA reads TGTGCCAGCAGCCAAGTGGGAGTGGGCGAGCAGTACTTC. This chain joins TRBV14 to TRBJ2-7; a tentative D match to TRBD2 spans 5 bases. The germline V gene yields SGHDN for CDR1 and FVKESK for CDR2. V and J are truncated by 1 base and 6 bases respectively, leaving an intervening sequence of 10 bases. Its CDR3 holds 13 amino acids, cysteine through phenylalanine. The entry retains the CDR3 DNA only, 39 bases that are in frame from base 1.